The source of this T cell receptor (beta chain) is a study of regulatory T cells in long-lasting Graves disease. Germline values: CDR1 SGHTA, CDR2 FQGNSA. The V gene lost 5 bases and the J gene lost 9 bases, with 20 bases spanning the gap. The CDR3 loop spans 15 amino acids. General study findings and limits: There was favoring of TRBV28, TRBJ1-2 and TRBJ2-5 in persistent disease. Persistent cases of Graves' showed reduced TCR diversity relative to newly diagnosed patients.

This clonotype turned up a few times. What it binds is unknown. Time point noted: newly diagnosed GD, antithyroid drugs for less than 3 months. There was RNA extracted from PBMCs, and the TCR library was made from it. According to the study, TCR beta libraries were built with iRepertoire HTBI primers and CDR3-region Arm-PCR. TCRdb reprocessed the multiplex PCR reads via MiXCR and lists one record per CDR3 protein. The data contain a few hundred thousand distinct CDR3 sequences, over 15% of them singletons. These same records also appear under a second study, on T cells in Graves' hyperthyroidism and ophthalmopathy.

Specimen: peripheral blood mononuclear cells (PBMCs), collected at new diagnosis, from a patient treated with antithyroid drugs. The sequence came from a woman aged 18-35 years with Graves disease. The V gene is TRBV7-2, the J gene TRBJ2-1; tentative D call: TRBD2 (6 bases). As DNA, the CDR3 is TGTGCCAGCAGCCCCCATGCGCGGGAACTGGGTGAGCAGTTCTTC. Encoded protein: CASSPHARELGEQFF.